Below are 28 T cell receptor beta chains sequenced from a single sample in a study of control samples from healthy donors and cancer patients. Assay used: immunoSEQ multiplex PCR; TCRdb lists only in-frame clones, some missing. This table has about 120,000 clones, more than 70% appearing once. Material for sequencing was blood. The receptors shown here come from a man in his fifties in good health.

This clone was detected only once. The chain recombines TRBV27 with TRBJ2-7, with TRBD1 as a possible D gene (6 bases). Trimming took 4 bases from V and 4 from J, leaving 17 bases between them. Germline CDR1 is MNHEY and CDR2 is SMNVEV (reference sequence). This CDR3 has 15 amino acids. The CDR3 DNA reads TGTGCCAGCAGTTACCTCGGGACACCGGAATACGAGCAGTACTTC. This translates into CASSYLGTPEYEQYF.

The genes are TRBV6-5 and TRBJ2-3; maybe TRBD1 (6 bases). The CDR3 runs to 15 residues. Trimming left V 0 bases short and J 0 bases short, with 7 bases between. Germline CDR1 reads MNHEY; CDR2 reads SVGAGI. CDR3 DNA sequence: TGTGCCAGCAGTTACTCTCAGGGGAGCACAGATACGCAGTATTTT. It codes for CASSYSQGSTDTQYF.

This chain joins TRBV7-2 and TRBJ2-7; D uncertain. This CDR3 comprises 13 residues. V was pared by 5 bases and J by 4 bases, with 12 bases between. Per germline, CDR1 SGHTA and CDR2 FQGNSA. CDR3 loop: CASSQDLGYEQYF. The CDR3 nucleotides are TGTGCCAGCAGCCAGGACCTCGGGTACGAGCAGTACTTC. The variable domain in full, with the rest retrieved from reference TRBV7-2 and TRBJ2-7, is GAGVSQSPSNKVTEKGKDVELRCDPISGHTALYWYRQSLGQGLEFLIYFQGNSAPDKSGLPSDRFSAERTGGSVSTLTIQRTQQEDSAVYLCASSQDLGYEQYFGPGTRLTVT.

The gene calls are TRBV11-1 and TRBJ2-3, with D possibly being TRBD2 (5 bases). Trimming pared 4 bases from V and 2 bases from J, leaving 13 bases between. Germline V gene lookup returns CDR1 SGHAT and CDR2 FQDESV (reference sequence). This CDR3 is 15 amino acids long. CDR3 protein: CASSSGPGFTDTQYF. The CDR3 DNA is TGTGCCAGCAGCTCGGGCCCGGGGTTCACAGATACGCAGTATTTT.

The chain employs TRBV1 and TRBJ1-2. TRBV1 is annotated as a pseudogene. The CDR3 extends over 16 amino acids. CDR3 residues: CTSSSILDPQIYGYTF. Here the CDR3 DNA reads TGCACCAGCAGCTCGATTTTGGACCCGCAGATCTATGGCTACACCTTC.

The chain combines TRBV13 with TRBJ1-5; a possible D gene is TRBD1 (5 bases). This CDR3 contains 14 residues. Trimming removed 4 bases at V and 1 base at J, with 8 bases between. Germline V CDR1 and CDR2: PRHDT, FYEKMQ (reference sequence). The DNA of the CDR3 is TGTGCCAGCAGCTCCCGGGGGAGCAATCAGCCCCAGCATTTT. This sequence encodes CASSSRGSNQPQHF.

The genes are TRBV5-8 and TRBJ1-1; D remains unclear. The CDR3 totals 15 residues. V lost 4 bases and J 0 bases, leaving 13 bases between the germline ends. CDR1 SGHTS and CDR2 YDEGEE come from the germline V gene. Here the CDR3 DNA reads TGTGCCAGCAGCCCGCCAGGTATTTTGAACACTGAAGCTTTCTTT. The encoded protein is CASSPPGILNTEAFF.

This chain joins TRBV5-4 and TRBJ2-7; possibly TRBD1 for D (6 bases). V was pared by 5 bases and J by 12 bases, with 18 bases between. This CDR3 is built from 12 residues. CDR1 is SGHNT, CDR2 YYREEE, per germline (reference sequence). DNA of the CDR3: TGTGCCAGCAGTCTTCACGGACAGATGGCGTACTTC. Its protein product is CASSLHGQMAYF.

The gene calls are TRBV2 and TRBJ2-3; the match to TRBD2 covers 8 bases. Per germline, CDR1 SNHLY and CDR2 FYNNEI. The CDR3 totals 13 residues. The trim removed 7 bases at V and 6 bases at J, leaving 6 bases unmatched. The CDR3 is CASTRGGLDTQYF. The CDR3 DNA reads TGTGCCAGCACACGGGGGGGCTTGGATACGCAGTATTTT.

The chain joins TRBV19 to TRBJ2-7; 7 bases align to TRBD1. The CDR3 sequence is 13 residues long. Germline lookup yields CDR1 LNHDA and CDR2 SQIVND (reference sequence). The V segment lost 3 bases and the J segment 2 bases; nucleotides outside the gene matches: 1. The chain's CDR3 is CASSIGTAYEQYF. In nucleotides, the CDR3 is TGTGCCAGTAGTATTGGGACAGCCTACGAGCAGTACTTC. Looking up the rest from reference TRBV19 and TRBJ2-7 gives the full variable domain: DGGITQSPKYLFRKEGQNVTLSCEQNLNHDAMYWYRQDPGQGLRLIYYSQIVNDFQKGDIAEGYSVSREKKESFPLTVTSAQKNPTAFYLCASSIGTAYEQYFGPGTRLTVT.

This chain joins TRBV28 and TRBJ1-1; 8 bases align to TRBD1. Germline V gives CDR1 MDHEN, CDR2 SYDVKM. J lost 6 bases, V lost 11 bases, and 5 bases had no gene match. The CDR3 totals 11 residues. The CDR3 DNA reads TGTGCCTCTGACAGGGGACCTGAAGCTTTCTTT. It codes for CASDRGPEAFF.

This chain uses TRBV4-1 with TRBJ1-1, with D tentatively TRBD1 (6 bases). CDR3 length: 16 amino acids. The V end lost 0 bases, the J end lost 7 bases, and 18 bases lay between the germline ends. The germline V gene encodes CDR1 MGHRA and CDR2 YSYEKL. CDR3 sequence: CASSQDREQGTGEAFF. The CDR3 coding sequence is TGCGCCAGCAGCCAAGACCGTGAGCAGGGGACCGGTGAAGCTTTCTTT.

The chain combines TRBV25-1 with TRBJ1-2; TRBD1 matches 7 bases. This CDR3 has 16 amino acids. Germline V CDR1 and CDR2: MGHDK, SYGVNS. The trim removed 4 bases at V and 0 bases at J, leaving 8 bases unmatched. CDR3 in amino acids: CASSARTGDPNYGYTF. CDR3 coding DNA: TGTGCCAGCAGTGCTCGGACAGGAGACCCTAACTATGGCTACACCTTC.

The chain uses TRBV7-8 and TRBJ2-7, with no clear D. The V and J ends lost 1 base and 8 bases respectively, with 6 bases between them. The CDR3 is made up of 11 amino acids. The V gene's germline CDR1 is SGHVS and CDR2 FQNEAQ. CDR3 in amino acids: CASSLETKQYF. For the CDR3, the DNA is TGTGCCAGCAGCTTAGAAACGAAGCAGTACTTC. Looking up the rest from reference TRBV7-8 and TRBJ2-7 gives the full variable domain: GAGVSQSPRYKVAKRGQDVALRCDPISGHVSLFWYQQALGQGPEFLTYFQNEAQLDKSGLPSDRFFAERPEGSVSTLKIQRTQQEDSAVYLCASSLETKQYFGPGTRLTVT.

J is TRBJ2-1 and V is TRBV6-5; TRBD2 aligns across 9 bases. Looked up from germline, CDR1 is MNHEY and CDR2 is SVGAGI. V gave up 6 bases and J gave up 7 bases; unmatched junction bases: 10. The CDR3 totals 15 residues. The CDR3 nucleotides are TGTGCCAGCAGGAGGGGCCGCGGGGGGGCAAATGAGCAGTTCTTC. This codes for CASRRGRGGANEQFF.

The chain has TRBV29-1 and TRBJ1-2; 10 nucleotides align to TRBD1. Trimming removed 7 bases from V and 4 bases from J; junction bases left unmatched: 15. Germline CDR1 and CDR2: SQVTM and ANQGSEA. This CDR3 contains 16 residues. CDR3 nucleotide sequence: TGCAGCGCTACCTTTCTGACAGGGGGCTATGGCTATGGCTACACCTTC. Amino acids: CSATFLTGGYGYGYTF.

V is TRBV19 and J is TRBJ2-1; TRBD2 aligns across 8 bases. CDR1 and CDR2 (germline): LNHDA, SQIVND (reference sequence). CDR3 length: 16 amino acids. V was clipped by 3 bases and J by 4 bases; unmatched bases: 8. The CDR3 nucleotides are TGTGCCAGTAGTATGACGACTAGCGCTCTGTACAATGAGCAGTTCTTC. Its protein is CASSMTTSALYNEQFF.

The CDR3 loop reads CASSPRAGSLETQYF. The DNA for the CDR3 is TGTGCCAGCAGCCCCAGGGCGGGGTCCCTTGAGACCCAGTACTTC. The chain carries TRBV7-8 and TRBJ2-5, with a possible D match to TRBD2 (6 bases). Between the trimmed V and J ends, which lost 5 bases and 5 bases, there was a span of 18 bases. Germline loops: CDR1 SGHVS, CDR2 FQNEAQ. The CDR3 extends over 15 amino acids.

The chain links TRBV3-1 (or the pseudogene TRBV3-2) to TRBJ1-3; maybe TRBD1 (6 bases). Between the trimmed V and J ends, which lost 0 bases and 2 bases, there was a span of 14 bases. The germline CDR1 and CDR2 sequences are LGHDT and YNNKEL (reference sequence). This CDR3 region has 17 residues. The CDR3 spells CASSQEGRRGTGNTIYF. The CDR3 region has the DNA TGTGCCAGCAGCCAAGAGGGGAGAAGGGGGACTGGAAACACCATATATTTT.

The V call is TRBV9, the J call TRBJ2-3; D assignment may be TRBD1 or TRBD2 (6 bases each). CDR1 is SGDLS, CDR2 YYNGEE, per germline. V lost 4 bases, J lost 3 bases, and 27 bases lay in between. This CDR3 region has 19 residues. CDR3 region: CASSNEPRGGQRITDTQYF. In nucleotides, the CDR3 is TGTGCCAGCAGCAATGAACCGAGGGGAGGACAGAGAATTACAGATACGCAGTATTTT.

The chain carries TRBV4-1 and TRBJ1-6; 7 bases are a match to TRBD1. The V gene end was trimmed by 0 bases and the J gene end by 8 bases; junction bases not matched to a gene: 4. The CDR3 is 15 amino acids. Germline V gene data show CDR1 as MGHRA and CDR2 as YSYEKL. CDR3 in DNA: TGCGCCAGCAGCCAAGAAGGAACAGGGGATTCACCCCTCCACTTT. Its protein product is CASSQEGTGDSPLHF.

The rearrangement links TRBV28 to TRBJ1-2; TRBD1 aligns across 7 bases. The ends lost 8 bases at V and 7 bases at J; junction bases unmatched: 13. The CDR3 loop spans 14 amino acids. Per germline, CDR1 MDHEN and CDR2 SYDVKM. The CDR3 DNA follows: TGTGCCAGCGTAAAAAGGGGGCGATTAGGTGGCTACACCTTC. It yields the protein CASVKRGRLGGYTF.

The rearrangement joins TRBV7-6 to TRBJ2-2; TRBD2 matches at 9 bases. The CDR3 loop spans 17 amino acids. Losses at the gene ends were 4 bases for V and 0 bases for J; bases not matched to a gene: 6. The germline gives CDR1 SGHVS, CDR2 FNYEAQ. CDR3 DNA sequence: TGTGCCAGCAGCTCGACTAGCGGCCTAGCGAACACCGGGGAGCTGTTTTTT. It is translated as CASSSTSGLANTGELFF.

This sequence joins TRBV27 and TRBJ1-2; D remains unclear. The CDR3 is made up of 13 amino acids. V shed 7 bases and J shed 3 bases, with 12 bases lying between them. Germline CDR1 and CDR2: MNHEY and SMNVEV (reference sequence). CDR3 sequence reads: CASKPGRDYGYTF. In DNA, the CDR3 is TGTGCCAGCAAGCCGGGGAGAGACTATGGCTACACCTTC.

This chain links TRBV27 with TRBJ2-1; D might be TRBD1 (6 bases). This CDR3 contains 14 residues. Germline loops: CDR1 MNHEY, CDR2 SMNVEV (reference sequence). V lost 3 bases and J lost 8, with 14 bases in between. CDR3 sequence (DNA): TGTGCCAGCAGTTTGCAGGGGTATGTAGATGAGCAGTTCTTC. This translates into CASSLQGYVDEQFF.

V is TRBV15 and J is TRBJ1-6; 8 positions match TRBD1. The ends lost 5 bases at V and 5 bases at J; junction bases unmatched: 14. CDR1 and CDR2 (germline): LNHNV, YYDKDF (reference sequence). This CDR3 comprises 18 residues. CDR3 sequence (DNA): TGTGCCACCAGCGACCCAATGAAAGGACAGGGTAATAATTCACCCCTCCACTTT. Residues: CATSDPMKGQGNNSPLHF.

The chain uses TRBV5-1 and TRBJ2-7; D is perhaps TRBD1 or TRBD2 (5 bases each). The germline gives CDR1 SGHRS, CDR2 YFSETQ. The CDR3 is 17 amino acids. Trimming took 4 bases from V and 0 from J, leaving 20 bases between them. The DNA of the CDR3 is TGCGCCAGCAGCCGTATCCGAGTTGGGACCCCCTCCTACGAGCAGTACTTC. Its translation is CASSRIRVGTPSYEQYF.

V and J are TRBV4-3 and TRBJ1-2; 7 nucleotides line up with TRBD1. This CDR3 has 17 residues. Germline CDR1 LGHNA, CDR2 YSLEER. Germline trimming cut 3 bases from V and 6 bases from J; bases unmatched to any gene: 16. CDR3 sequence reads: CASSHRGQTGYLDGYTF. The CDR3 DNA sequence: TGCGCCAGCAGCCATCGGGGCCAGACAGGGTACCTCGATGGCTACACCTTC.